This T cell receptor beta chain was sequenced for a study of cytomegalovirus exposure and HLA in healthy donors. Study-wide background: Earlier findings included about 120 million unique TCR beta sequences obtained from approximately 170 million T cells.

Trimming shortened V by 2 bases and J by 5 bases, and 17 bases separated the two germline ends. The CDR3 sequence is 15 residues long. Per germline, CDR1 SGHNT and CDR2 YYREEE (reference sequence). This PCR relied on a set of 60 Vbeta primers and 13 Jbeta primers. Produced via immunoSEQ multiplex PCR; TCRdb's table is partial and in-frame only. The data show fewer than 140,000 clones, around 80% seen once. The chain combines TRBV5-4 with TRBJ2-7, with TRBD2 as a possible D gene (6 bases). The material sequenced was PBMCs. The clonotype comes from a woman aged 45-65 years in good health and CMV-seropositive. The CDR3 nucleotides read TGTGCCAGCAGCTTCGCCACGGGGGACTCGCACGAGCAGTACTTC. Protein product: CASSFATGDSHEQYF.